The TCR beta chain described here comes from a study of breast tumors, draining lymph nodes, adjacent tissues. Study-wide findings and caveats: That most tumor T cells come from lymph nodes remained unproven.

Ten or more counts support this clonotype. The target antigen is unknown. MiXCR, run by TCRdb on the multiplex PCR reads, gives a single entry per CDR3 protein. The repertoire holds about 200,000 distinct CDR3 sequences, with 30% to 40% as singletons. Breast cancer patients provided tissue from their axillary draining lymph nodes. Sequences were obtained from axillary lymph node tissue. The sequence derives from a female donor with breast cancer. Some clones in this sample may be carry-over from other donors' samples.

The DNA of the CDR3 is TGTGCCAGCAGCTTCCGGGATGCAGCCTACGAGCAGTACTTC. Protein product: CASSFRDAAYEQYF. The chain links TRBV7-2 to TRBJ2-7; a possible D gene is TRBD2 (5 bases). The germline CDR1 and CDR2 sequences are SGHTA and FQGNSA. The CDR3 runs to 14 residues. V lost 3 bases and J 2 bases, leaving 11 bases between the germline ends.